This T cell receptor beta chain is from a study of vaccination and CD4 T cells after COVID-19. Study background: Convalescent patients gave post-COVID blood a median about 100 days post-diagnosis, range 35 to 161. Cultures designated as controls were supplied with a CEFX pool, an HIV-1 Nef pool, or no peptide.

This clonotype was picked up one time. Its antigen is still unknown. V lost 5 bases, J lost 3 bases, and 4 bases stayed unmatched. This CDR3 is built from 15 residues. CDR1 is SGHTA and CDR2 is FQGNSA in the germline V gene. Oncomine TCR Beta short-read sequencing was applied to DNA from cultured CD4+ T cells. TCRdb processed the PCR reads anew with MiXCR; each CDR3 protein has one entry. The sample holds about 22,000 distinct CDR3 sequences, about half seen once. Treatment described: approximately 10-day PBMC culture with coronavirus spike peptide pools or control peptides (ViraFEST assay). Peptide pool stimulation in ViraFEST expanded antigen-specific T cells, whose TCRs were then sequenced.

This clonotype was obtained from a human donor who had recovered from COVID-19. The sequenced material came from CD4+ T cells from blood, cultured in vitro. V and J are TRBV7-2 and TRBJ2-1; 10 bases are shared with TRBD2. DNA of the CDR3: TGTGCCAGCAGCCTAGGACTAGCGGTCTACAATGAGCAGTTCTTC. Translation gives CASSLGLAVYNEQFF. Variable domain in full (rest from reference TRBV7-2 and TRBJ2-1): GAGVSQSPSNKVTEKGKDVELRCDPISGHTALYWYRQSLGQGLEFLIYFQGNSAPDKSGLPSDRFSAERTGGSVSTLTIQRTQQEDSAVYLCASSLGLAVYNEQFFGPGTRLTVL.